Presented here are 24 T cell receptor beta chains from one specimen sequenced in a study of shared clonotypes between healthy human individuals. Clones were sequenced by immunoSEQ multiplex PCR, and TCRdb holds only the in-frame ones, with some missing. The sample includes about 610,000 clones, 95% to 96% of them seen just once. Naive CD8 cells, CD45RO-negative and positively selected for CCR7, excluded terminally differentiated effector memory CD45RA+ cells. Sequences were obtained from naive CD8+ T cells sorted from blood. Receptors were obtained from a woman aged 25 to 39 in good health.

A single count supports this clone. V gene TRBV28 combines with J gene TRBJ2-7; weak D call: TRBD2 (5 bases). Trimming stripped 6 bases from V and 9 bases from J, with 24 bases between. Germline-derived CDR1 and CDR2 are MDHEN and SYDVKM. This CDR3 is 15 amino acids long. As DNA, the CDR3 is TGTGCCAGCAGCCCCCCCGCGGGTGCCCATAATCGGCAGTACTTC. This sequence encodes CASSPPAGAHNRQYF.

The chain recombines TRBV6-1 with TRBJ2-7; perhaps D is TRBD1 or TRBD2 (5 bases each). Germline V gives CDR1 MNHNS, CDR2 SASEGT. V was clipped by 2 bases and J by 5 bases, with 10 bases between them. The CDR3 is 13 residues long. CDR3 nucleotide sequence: TGTGCCAGCAGTGAACTCTGGGGGAACGAGCAGTACTTC. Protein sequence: CASSELWGNEQYF.

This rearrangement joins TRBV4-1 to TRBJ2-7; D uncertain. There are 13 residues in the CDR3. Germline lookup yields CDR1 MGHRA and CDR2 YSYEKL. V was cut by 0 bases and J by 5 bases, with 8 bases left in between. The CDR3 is CASSQDVGHEQYF. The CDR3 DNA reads TGCGCCAGCAGCCAAGATGTAGGCCACGAGCAGTACTTC.

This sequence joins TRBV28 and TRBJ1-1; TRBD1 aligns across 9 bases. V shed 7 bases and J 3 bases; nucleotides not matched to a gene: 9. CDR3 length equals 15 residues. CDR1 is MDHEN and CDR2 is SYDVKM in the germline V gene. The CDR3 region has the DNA TGTGCCAGCAAAGAAACAGGGGGCGAGGACACTGAAGCTTTCTTT. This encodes CASKETGGEDTEAFF.

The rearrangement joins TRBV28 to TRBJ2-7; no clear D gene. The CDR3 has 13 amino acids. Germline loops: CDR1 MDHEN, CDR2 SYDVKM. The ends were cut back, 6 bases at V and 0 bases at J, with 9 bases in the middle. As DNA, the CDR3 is TGTGCCAGCAGACCCGGAGTCTCCTACGAGCAGTACTTC. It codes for CASRPGVSYEQYF.

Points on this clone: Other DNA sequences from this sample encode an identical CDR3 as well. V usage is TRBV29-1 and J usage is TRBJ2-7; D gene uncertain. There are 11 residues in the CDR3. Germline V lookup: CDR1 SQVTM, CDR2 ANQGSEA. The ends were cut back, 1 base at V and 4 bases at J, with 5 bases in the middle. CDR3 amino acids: CSVEVGYEQYF. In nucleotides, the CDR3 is TGCAGCGTTGAAGTCGGGTACGAGCAGTACTTC.

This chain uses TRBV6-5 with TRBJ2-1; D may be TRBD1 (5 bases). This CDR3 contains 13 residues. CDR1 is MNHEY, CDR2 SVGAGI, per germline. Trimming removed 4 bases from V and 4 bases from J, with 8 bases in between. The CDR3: CASSSQEYNEQFF. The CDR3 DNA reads TGTGCCAGCAGTTCACAGGAGTACAATGAGCAGTTCTTC.

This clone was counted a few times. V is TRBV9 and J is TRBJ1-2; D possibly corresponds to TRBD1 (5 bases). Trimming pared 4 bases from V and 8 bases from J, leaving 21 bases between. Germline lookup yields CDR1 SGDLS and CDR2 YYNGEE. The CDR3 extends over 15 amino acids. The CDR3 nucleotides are TGTGCCAGCAGCCTCCCCGGTGGGGGTTTGGGCGGCTACACCTTC. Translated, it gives CASSLPGGGLGGYTF.

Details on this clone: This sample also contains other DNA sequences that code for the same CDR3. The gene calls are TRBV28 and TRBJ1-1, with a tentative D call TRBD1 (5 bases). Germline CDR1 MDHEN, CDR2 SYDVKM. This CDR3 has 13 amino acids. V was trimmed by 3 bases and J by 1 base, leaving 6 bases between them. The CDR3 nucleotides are TGTGCCAGCAGTTTGGGGGGGAACACTGAAGCTTTCTTT. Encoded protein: CASSLGGNTEAFF.

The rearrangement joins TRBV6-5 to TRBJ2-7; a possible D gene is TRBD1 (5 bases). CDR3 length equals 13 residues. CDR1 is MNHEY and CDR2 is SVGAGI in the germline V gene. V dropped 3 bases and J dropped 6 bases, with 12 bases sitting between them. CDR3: CASSYDSLGEQYF. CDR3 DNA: TGTGCCAGCAGTTATGACAGTCTAGGCGAGCAGTACTTC.

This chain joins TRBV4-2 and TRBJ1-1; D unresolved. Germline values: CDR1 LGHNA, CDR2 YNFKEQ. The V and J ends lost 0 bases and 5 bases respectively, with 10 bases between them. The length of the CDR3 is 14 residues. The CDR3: CASSQEEGKTEAFF. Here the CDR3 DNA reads TGTGCCAGCAGCCAAGAGGAGGGTAAGACTGAAGCTTTCTTT.

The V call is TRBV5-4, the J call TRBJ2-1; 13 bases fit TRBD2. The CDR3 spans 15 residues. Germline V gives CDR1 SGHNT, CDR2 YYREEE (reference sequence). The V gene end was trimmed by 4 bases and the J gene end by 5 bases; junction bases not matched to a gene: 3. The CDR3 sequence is CASSIGLAGDNEQFF. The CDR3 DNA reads TGTGCCAGCAGCATCGGACTAGCGGGAGACAATGAGCAGTTCTTC. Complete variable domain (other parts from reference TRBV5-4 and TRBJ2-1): ETGVTQSPTHLIKTRGQQVTLRCSSQSGHNTVSWYQQALGQGPQFIFQYYREEENGRGNFPPRFSGLQFPNYSSELNVNALELDDSALYLCASSIGLAGDNEQFFGPGTRLTVL.

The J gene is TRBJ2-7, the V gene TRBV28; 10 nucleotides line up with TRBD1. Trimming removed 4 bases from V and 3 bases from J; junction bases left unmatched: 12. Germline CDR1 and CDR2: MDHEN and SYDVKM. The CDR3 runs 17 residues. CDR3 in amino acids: CASSSTLDRGNFYEQYF. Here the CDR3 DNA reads TGTGCCAGCAGTTCCACCCTGGACAGGGGGAACTTCTACGAGCAGTACTTC.

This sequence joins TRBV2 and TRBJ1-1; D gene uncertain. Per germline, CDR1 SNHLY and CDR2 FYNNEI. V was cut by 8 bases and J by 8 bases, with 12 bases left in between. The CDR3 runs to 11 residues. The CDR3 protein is CASLAGREAFF. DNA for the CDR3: TGTGCCAGCTTGGCGGGGAGGGAAGCTTTCTTT.

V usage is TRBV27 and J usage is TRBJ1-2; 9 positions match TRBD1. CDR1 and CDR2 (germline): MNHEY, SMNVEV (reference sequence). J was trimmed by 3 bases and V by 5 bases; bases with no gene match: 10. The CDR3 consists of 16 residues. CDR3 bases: TGTGCCAGCAGTCCGGCCGGGACAGGGCTCGACTATGGCTACACCTTC. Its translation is CASSPAGTGLDYGYTF.

For the CDR3, the DNA is TGTGCCAGCAGCCAAGAGGAAACAGGGGGTTACGAGCAGTACTTC. Its translation is CASSQEETGGYEQYF. This chain connects TRBV4-2 to TRBJ2-5, with 8 positions matching TRBD1. The end of the DNA aligns better with TRBJ2-7, so the J call may be wrong. CDR3 length: 15 amino acids. Germline V gene lookup returns CDR1 LGHNA and CDR2 YNFKEQ.

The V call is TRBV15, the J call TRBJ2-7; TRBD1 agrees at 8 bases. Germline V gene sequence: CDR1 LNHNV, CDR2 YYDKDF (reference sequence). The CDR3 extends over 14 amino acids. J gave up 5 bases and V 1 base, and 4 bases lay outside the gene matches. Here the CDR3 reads CATSRAGGLDEQYF. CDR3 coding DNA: TGTGCCACCAGCAGAGCAGGGGGCCTCGACGAGCAGTACTTC. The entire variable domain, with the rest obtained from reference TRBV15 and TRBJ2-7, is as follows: DAMVIQNPRYQVTQFGKPVTLSCSQTLNHNVMYWYQQKSSQAPKLLFHYYDKDFNNEADTPDNFQSRRPNTSFCFLDIRSPGLGDTAMYLCATSRAGGLDEQYFGPGTRLTVT.

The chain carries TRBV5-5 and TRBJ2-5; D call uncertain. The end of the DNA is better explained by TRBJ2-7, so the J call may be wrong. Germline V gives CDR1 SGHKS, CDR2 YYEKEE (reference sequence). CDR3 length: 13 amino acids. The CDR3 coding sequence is TGTGCCAGCAGCTTGTCCCCCAGCTACGAGCAGTACTTC. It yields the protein CASSLSPSYEQYF.

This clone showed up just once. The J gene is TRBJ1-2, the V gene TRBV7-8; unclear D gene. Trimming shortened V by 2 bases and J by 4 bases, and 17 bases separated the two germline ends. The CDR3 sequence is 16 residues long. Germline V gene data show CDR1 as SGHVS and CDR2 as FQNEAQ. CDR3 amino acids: CASSLLQSTSIYGYTF. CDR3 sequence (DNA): TGTGCCAGCAGCTTATTGCAGTCGACAAGTATCTATGGCTACACCTTC.

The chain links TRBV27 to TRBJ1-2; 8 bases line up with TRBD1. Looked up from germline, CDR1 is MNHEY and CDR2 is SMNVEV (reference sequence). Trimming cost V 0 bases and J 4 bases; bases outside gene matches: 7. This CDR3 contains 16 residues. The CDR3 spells CASSLSPGTGLYGYTF. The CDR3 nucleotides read TGTGCCAGCAGTTTATCTCCCGGGACAGGACTCTATGGCTACACCTTC.

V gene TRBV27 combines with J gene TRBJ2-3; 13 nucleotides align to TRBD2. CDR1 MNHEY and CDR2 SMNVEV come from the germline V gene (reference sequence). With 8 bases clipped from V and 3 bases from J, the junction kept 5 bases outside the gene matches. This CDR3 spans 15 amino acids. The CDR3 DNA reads TGTGCCAGCTCCGGGACTAGCGGGACGACAGATACGCAGTATTTT. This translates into CASSGTSGTTDTQYF.

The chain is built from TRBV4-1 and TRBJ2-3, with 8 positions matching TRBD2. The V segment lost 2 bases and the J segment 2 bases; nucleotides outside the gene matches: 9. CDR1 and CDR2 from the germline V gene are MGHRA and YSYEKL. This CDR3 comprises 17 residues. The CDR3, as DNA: TGCGCCAGCAGCCAACCCGGACTAGCCCGGTTCACAGATACGCAGTATTTT. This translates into CASSQPGLARFTDTQYF.

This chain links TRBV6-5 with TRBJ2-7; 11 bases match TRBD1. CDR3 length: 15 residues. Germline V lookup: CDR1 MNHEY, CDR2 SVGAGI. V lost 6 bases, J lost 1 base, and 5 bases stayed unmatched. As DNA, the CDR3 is TGTGCCAGCAGCTCAGGACAGGGGGCATCCTACGAGCAGTACTTC. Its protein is CASSSGQGASYEQYF.

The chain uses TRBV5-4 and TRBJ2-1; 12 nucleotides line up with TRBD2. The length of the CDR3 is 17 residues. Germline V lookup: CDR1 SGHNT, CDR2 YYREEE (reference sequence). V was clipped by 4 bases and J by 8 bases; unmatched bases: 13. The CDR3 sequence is CASSQPTSGSFIHEQFF. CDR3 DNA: TGTGCCAGCAGCCAACCGACTAGCGGGAGTTTCATACATGAGCAGTTCTTC.